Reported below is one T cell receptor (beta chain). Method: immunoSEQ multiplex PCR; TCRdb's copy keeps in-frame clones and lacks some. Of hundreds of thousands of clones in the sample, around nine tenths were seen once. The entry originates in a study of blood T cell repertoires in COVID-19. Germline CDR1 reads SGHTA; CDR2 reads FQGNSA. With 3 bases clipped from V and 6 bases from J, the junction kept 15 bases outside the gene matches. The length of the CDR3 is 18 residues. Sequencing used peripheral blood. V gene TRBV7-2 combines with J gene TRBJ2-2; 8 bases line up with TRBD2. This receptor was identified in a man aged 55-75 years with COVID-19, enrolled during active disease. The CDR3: CASSFEAGAPWGPGELFF. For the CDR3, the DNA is TGTGCCAGCAGCTTTGAAGCGGGAGCCCCATGGGGTCCCGGGGAGCTGTTTTTT.